This T cell receptor beta chain originates from a study of shared clonotypes between healthy human individuals (dated by TCRdb to about 2020). Turning to the overall study: Three men and a couple of women, aged 18 to 49 years, made up the cohort. The study deeply sequenced blood TCR repertoires of five healthy adults to estimate repertoire size and the extent of clonotype sharing between individuals. For each donor, three plates each were used for CD4 naive and CD4 memory, two plates were used for CD8 naive, and one plate was used for CD8 memory. Each donor's leukapheresis produced roughly between roughly 0.94 and 9.5 billion PBMCs. To increase sequencing depth and limit assay-specific biases, different laboratories used diverse techniques to prepare libraries and sequence TCR repertoires. Results the study describes overall, beyond this receptor: Naive subsets generally had larger estimated clonotype richness than memory subsets did. Sampling was restricted to blood, and TCR repertoires in tissue are likely to differ from TCR repertoires in blood. Incomplete sequencing was indicated by rarefaction of sorted-subset datasets, despite the large sequencing depth. Based on pairwise subsampling, the degree of clonotype sharing among donors was expected to be affected by sequencing depth. When four donors were compared, the shared fraction of clonotypes was about 5.2% for naive CD4, about 4% for naive CD8, roughly 2.5% for memory CD4, and 0.35% to 0.4% for memory CD8. Compared with non-shared clonotypes, the clonotypes found in all four sorted-subset donors had higher generation probabilities. The small number of donors limited the genetic and exposure-history diversity represented.

This clone was seen more than once but under ten times. No cognate antigen has been identified for it. No much larger clone exists at a distance of one base, and base qualities are not known. The donors were healthy, HIV-negative adults with no recently reported acute infections or vaccinations. Only Caucasian adults living in Nashville, Tennessee, USA were represented among the donors. CD4+ T cells were enriched by magnetic negative selection; naive cells were then positively selected on CD45RA, and the negative fraction formed the memory subset. Blood was obtained by leukapheresis, after which PBMCs were separated by Ficoll-Histopaque density gradient centrifugation and cryopreserved in liquid nitrogen vapor phase. Analytical flow cytometry was used to check the purity and quantity of every magnetically sorted T cell population. Genomic DNA was isolated from each sorted fraction and quantified by UV absorbance on a Nanodrop 2000c.

As encoded in the germline V gene, CDR1 is SGHRS while CDR2 is YFSETQ. The CDR3 runs 14 residues from the cysteine to the phenylalanine. Only the CDR3 region is kept as DNA, spanning 42 bases read in frame from base 1. The trim is 4 bases for V and 6 bases for J, with a gap of 17 bases between the germline ends. Using the deep immunoSEQ assay, multiplex PCR amplified TCR CDR3 regions from genomic DNA. Extracted genomic DNA from each cell subset was spread evenly across all wells of several immunoSEQ 96-well plates, with each plate serving as a replicate. For sorted subsets, about 200 ng genomic DNA, equal to about 30,000 T cell genomes, was loaded into each replicate PCR. The purified libraries were quantified using a Qubit 3.0 fluorometer, sized with a Bioanalyzer 2100, and then quantified again using the KAPA Library Quantification kit. Every immunoSEQ 96-well plate was sequenced on a separate single-read 150-cycle Illumina NextSeq 550 flow cell. In the paper's pipeline: Because only junctional sequences without quality scores were contained in the immunoSEQ output, filtering matching that applied to full-length reads could not be performed. To assign V/J genes and CDR3, sequences were annotated against IMGT germline references using PyIR, a Python wrapper for IgBLAST v1.9. Reads were removed for weak V/J assignments (E-value above 1e-6), missing CDR3, stop codons, out-of-frame junctions, or ambiguous translated residues. A V3J clonotype was defined by an identical inferred V gene, J gene, and CDR3 amino acid sequence. The percentage overlap between two repertoires was calculated by dividing the number of shared unique clonotypes by the size of the smaller repertoire. Repertoire richness was assessed with RTK rarefaction, the Chao1 estimator, and Recon v2.1 estimates of unobserved clonotypes. OLGA was used to compute generation probabilities for all TCRbeta clonotypes that the gDNA method yielded from several donors. TCRdb re-hosts the immuneACCESS table, in-frame sequences only. Its copies lack some clones; in the studies checked, an unresolved V gene accounts for under half of them, and the cause for the rest is not known. The D gene and trimming were derived from the DNA, and the V and J assignments and clone size from that table. The sample table lists about 710,000 clones, about three quarters of them with a count of one. The ten largest clones take up 1.5% to 2% of the sample.

The sample was memory CD4+ T cells sorted from blood. The intended sense of this specimen's cell subset or site label: CD45RA-negative fraction. The clonotype originates from a woman aged 25 to 39 in good health. The rearrangement joined TRBV5-1 to TRBJ2-7, with the D call tentatively TRBD1 or TRBD2, each fitting 6 bases. The nucleotide sequence reads TGCGCCAGCAGCCCACCCGGGGGCTGGCCCGAGCAGTACTTC. This is translated as CASSPPGGWPEQYF.